Listed here are 25 T cell receptor beta chains from one sample, sequenced in a study of blood T cell repertoires in COVID-19. TCRdb's copy holds only in-frame clones and misses some; the assay was immunoSEQ multiplex PCR. The sample shows approximately 250,000 clones, roughly four fifths of them seen only once. Sequenced input: peripheral blood. The origin of the receptors is a man aged 45-65 years with acute or convalescent COVID-19.

The V gene is TRBV5-1, the J gene TRBJ1-4, with 8 bases identical to TRBD1. The CDR3 sequence is 15 residues long. Germline-derived CDR1 and CDR2 are SGHRS and YFSETQ. The J segment lost 0 bases and the V segment lost 5 bases, leaving 3 bases of the junction unmatched. This CDR3 is CASRSTGATNEKLFF. CDR3 sequence (DNA): TGCGCCAGCAGGTCGACAGGGGCAACTAATGAAAAACTGTTTTTT. Together with reference TRBV5-1 and TRBJ1-4, the CDR3 gives the full variable domain: KAGVTQTPRYLIKTRGQQVTLSCSPISGHRSVSWYQQTPGQGLQFLFEYFSETQRNKGNFPGRFSGRQFSNSRSEMNVSTLELGDSALYLCASRSTGATNEKLFFGSGTQLSVL.

CDR3 residues: CASSRRGGHEQYF. The DNA of the CDR3 is TGTGCCAGCAGCCGCCGGGGGGGCCATGAGCAGTACTTC. V and J are TRBV2 and TRBJ2-7, with 8 bases aligning to TRBD2. V was clipped by 6 bases and J by 7 bases; unmatched bases: 8. CDR3 size: 13 residues. Germline values: CDR1 SNHLY, CDR2 FYNNEI.

The CDR3 DNA reads as TGCGCCAGCAGTGACCGGACAGGGGAAGGAAACACCATATATTTT. As protein: CASSDRTGEGNTIYF. The chain couples TRBV10-1 to TRBJ1-3; 9 nucleotides align to TRBD1. CDR1 is WNHNN and CDR2 is SYGVQD in the germline V gene (reference sequence). This CDR3 spans 15 amino acids. With V trimmed by 3 bases and J by 4 bases, 4 bases remained unmatched.

V and J are TRBV5-8 and TRBJ2-3; D is undetermined. The germline gives CDR1 SGHTS, CDR2 YDEGEE. V lost 0 bases and J lost 2, with 7 bases in between. The CDR3 runs 14 residues. This CDR3 reads CASSLGQYTDTQYF. The CDR3 DNA reads TGTGCCAGCAGCTTGGGGCAGTACACAGATACGCAGTATTTT.

DNA of the CDR3: TGTGCCAGCAGTTTCCAAATAGCGAGTTACAATGAGCAGTTCTTC. Protein sequence: CASSFQIASYNEQFF. V is TRBV27 and J is TRBJ2-1, with D possibly TRBD2 on 5 matching bases. The ends were cut back, 3 bases at V and 4 bases at J, with 13 bases in the middle. The CDR3 runs 15 residues. From germline, CDR1 is MNHEY and CDR2 SMNVEV (reference sequence).

The chain carries TRBV11-3 and TRBJ2-1, with 10 nucleotides matching TRBD2. CDR3 size: 16 residues. Per the germline V gene, CDR1 is SGHNT and CDR2 is YENEEA. Trimming took 2 bases from V and 5 from J; bases not matched to a gene: 6. The CDR3 coding sequence is TGTGCCAGCAGCTTAATCAGCGGGAGGGTTCACAATGAGCAGTTCTTC. Translation: CASSLISGRVHNEQFF.

The chain has TRBV19 and TRBJ2-2; D remains unclear. CDR3 length equals 12 residues. V lost 5 bases to trimming and J lost 4 bases, with 5 bases between them. Looked up from germline, CDR1 is LNHDA and CDR2 is SQIVND (reference sequence). CDR3 DNA sequence: TGTGCCAGTAGTGTTCTCACCGGGGAGCTGTTTTTT. Its protein is CASSVLTGELFF.

This clone was seen just once. The CDR3, as DNA: TGTGCCACCAGCAGAGATAGGAGTGCAGATACGCAGTATTTT. As protein: CATSRDRSADTQYF. This chain links TRBV15 with TRBJ2-3; D call uncertain. Germline CDR1 and CDR2: LNHNV and YYDKDF (reference sequence). The CDR3 runs to 14 residues. V shed 0 bases and J shed 4 bases, with 8 bases lying between them.

The chain combines TRBV30 with TRBJ2-1, with 7 bases aligning to TRBD2. This CDR3 contains 14 residues. CDR1 GTSNPN and CDR2 SVGIG come from the germline V gene (reference sequence). The ends lost 3 bases at V and 8 bases at J; junction bases unmatched: 10. This chain's CDR3 is CAWRSWGGSYEQFF. CDR3 bases: TGTGCCTGGAGGAGTTGGGGCGGGAGCTATGAGCAGTTCTTC. The full variable domain, its missing parts supplied by reference TRBV30 and TRBJ2-1, is SQTIHQWPATLVQPVGSPLSLECTVEGTSNPNLYWYRQAAGRGLQLLFYSVGIGQISSEVPQNLSASRPQDRQFILSSKKLLLSDSGFYLCAWRSWGGSYEQFFGPGTRLTVL.

The V call is TRBV19, the J call TRBJ1-3; tentatively, D is TRBD1 (6 bases). V was pared by 7 bases and J by 1 base, with 14 bases between. This CDR3 spans 15 amino acids. Per the germline V gene, CDR1 is LNHDA and CDR2 is SQIVND (reference sequence). The CDR3 DNA reads as TGTGCCAGTATCCCTTTGGACAGTTCTGGAAACACCATATATTTT. Translating it yields CASIPLDSSGNTIYF.

The chain employs TRBV30 and TRBJ2-1; maybe TRBD2 (6 bases). V was trimmed by 3 bases and J by 5 bases, leaving 14 bases between them. The germline CDR1 and CDR2 sequences are GTSNPN and SVGIG (reference sequence). The CDR3 loop spans 14 amino acids. This chain's CDR3 is CAWSTTGGHNEQFF. CDR3 bases: TGTGCCTGGAGCACGACCGGAGGGCACAATGAGCAGTTCTTC.

This chain links TRBV27 with TRBJ2-7; D is uncertain. Germline assignment: CDR1 MNHEY and CDR2 SMNVEV (reference sequence). V shed 2 bases and J shed 3 bases, with 8 bases lying between them. The CDR3 extends over 13 amino acids. DNA for the CDR3: TGTGCCAGCAGTTTAGGCGGCAACTACGAGCAGTACTTC. This translates into CASSLGGNYEQYF.

The genes are TRBV5-1 and TRBJ1-2, with unresolved D. This CDR3 has 14 residues. Germline loops: CDR1 SGHRS, CDR2 YFSETQ. V lost 1 base and J 4 bases, leaving 11 bases between the germline ends. CDR3 in amino acids: CASSLLATTYGYTF. The DNA of the CDR3 is TGCGCCAGCAGCTTGCTGGCCACTACCTATGGCTACACCTTC.

The rearrangement joins TRBV5-1 to TRBJ2-1; TRBD2 agrees at 10 bases. The V and J ends lost 0 bases and 1 base, in that order; junction bases with no gene match: 4. Germline CDR1 is SGHRS and CDR2 is YFSETQ. The CDR3 length is 17 residues. CDR3 sequence: CASSLEREGLSYNEQFF. CDR3 nucleotides: TGCGCCAGCAGCTTGGAGCGGGAGGGCCTATCCTACAATGAGCAGTTCTTC.

This sequence joins TRBV27 and TRBJ1-2, with D perhaps TRBD1 (6 bases). The germline gives CDR1 MNHEY, CDR2 SMNVEV (reference sequence). The V gene lost 1 base and the J gene lost 4 bases, with 16 bases spanning the gap. This CDR3 region has 16 residues. CDR3 amino acids: CASSLWVSGHLYGYTF. Written as DNA, the CDR3 is TGTGCCAGCAGTTTATGGGTTTCGGGACATCTCTATGGCTACACCTTC.

The J gene is TRBJ1-5, the V gene TRBV27; tentative D call: TRBD1 (5 bases). Germline V gene sequence: CDR1 MNHEY, CDR2 SMNVEV (reference sequence). The CDR3 spans 15 residues. Between the trimmed V and J ends, which lost 6 bases and 3 bases, there was a span of 15 bases. Here the CDR3 reads CASSHTAGNNQPQHF. The CDR3 bases are TGTGCCAGCAGCCACACAGCAGGGAACAATCAGCCCCAGCATTTT.

This clone was detected only a few times. The rearrangement links TRBV28 to TRBJ2-2; TRBD2 matches 13 bases. CDR1 MDHEN and CDR2 SYDVKM come from the germline V gene. This CDR3 contains 16 residues. After removal of 3 bases from V and 6 bases from J, the junction contained 4 bases not matched to a gene. The CDR3 bases are TGTGCCAGCAGTTTGAGACTAGCGGGGGGCGCCGGGGAGCTGTTTTTT. It codes for CASSLRLAGGAGELFF.

The chain is built from TRBV6-5 and TRBJ2-7; TRBD2 might be the D (6 bases). Germline CDR1 reads MNHEY; CDR2 reads SVGAGI. The CDR3 is 16 residues long. Deletions cut 4 bases from V and 2 bases from J, with 18 bases between. The CDR3 spells CASSSRRGSMTYEQYF. CDR3 sequence (DNA): TGTGCCAGCAGTTCACGGCGGGGCTCGATGACCTACGAGCAGTACTTC.

CDR3 residues: CASSRQGNTEAFF. CDR3 in DNA: TGCGCCAGCAGTAGACAGGGAAACACTGAAGCTTTCTTT. This chain links TRBV5-1 with TRBJ1-1; TRBD1 agrees at 7 bases. The CDR3 contains 13 residues. Germline assignment: CDR1 SGHRS and CDR2 YFSETQ. The ends lost 5 bases at V and 2 bases at J; junction bases unmatched: 3. Complete variable domain (other parts from reference TRBV5-1 and TRBJ1-1): KAGVTQTPRYLIKTRGQQVTLSCSPISGHRSVSWYQQTPGQGLQFLFEYFSETQRNKGNFPGRFSGRQFSNSRSEMNVSTLELGDSALYLCASSRQGNTEAFFGQGTRLTVV.

The chain joins TRBV7-2 to TRBJ2-1; D unclear. The CDR3 is made up of 15 amino acids. In germline, CDR1 is SGHTA, CDR2 FQGNSA. Deletions cut 8 bases from V and 0 bases from J, with 14 bases between. The CDR3 is CASGSGPSSYNEQFF. Written as DNA, the CDR3 is TGTGCCAGCGGATCAGGCCCCAGCTCCTACAATGAGCAGTTCTTC.

The rearrangement joins TRBV5-1 to TRBJ2-2, with D hard to call. This CDR3 comprises 14 residues. The germline CDR1 and CDR2 sequences are SGHRS and YFSETQ. Trimming shortened V by 6 bases and J by 2 bases, and 11 bases separated the two germline ends. This CDR3 is CASTYLPNTGELFF. CDR3 DNA sequence: TGCGCCAGCACCTACCTTCCCAACACCGGGGAGCTGTTTTTT.

This chain connects TRBV6-5 to TRBJ1-2; 7 nucleotides line up with TRBD1. The CDR3 spans 15 residues. CDR1 is MNHEY, CDR2 SVGAGI, per germline. The ends lost 7 bases at V and 0 bases at J; junction bases unmatched: 8. CDR3 in DNA: TGTGCCAGCAATAAACAGGGGCGATCTAACTATGGCTACACCTTC. Its translation is CASNKQGRSNYGYTF.

The chain has TRBV7-2 and TRBJ1-3, with D possibly TRBD1 on 5 matching bases. CDR1 and CDR2 from the germline V gene are SGHTA and FQGNSA. This CDR3 is built from 14 residues. V was clipped by 4 bases and J by 6 bases, with 13 bases between them. CDR3 region: CASSSGQGVNTIYF. The CDR3 DNA sequence: TGTGCCAGCAGCTCCGGGCAGGGCGTAAACACCATATATTTT.

The chain is built from TRBV19 and TRBJ1-3, with a tentative D call TRBD1 (5 bases). CDR3 length equals 16 residues. The V gene's germline CDR1 is LNHDA and CDR2 SQIVND (reference sequence). Deletions cut 3 bases from V and 0 bases from J, with 12 bases between. The CDR3 protein is CASSMWGQNSGNTIYF. The DNA of the CDR3 is TGTGCCAGTAGTATGTGGGGCCAGAACTCTGGAAACACCATATATTTT.

There are a few counts of this clone. This rearrangement joins TRBV5-6 to TRBJ2-7, with 11 bases lining up with TRBD1. CDR3 length equals 14 residues. V gave up 3 bases and J gave up 3 bases; unmatched junction bases: 2. The germline V gene encodes CDR1 SGHDT and CDR2 YYEEEE. As DNA, the CDR3 is TGTGCCAGCAGCTGGGGGACAGGGGGCTACGAGCAGTACTTC. Translating gives CASSWGTGGYEQYF. The full variable domain, completed using reference TRBV5-6 and TRBJ2-7, is DAGVTQSPTHLIKTRGQQVTLRCSPKSGHDTVSWYQQALGQGPQFIFQYYEEEERQRGNFPDRFSGHQFPNYSSELNVNALLLGDSALYLCASSWGTGGYEQYFGPGTRLTVT.